The present T cell receptor beta chain was sequenced within a study of CD8 T cells in Susac syndrome. Purification of the CD8+ and CD4+ T cells relied on negative isolation, and TEMRA cells underwent FACS enrichment. V lost 1 base to trimming and J lost 8 bases; unmatched junction nucleotides: 14. The CDR3 totals 16 residues. Germline-derived CDR1 and CDR2 are DFQATT and SNEGSKA (reference sequence). It was with random hexamers that roughly 0.5 to 1 ug RNA was reverse transcribed. TCRdb re-called the immunoSEQ multiplex PCR reads with MiXCR, one entry per CDR3 protein. The sample includes a few hundred thousand distinct CDR3 sequences, approximately 95% of them seen just once.

The source material was CD4+ T cells from PBMCs. The clonotype originates from a human donor with multiple sclerosis. J is TRBJ2-1 and V is TRBV20-1; 7 bases fit TRBD2. The CDR3 DNA sequence: TGCAGTGCTAGAGTCACCGGGACTACCAGCAGAGATGAGCAGTTCTTC. Translation: CSARVTGTTSRDEQFF.